This TCR beta chain was found in a study of cytomegalovirus exposure and HLA in healthy donors. The study's findings and limits: Accurate HLA-A and HLA-B prediction from TCR beta sequences was reported for most subjects.

Primers included in the PCR were 60 Vbeta and 13 Jbeta primers. Profiled with immunoSEQ multiplex PCR; TCRdb holds only in-frame clones, not every one. The table shows around 220,000 clones, with 65% to 75% occurring only once. Note on this clone: Antigen specificity is unknown.

This clonotype was sampled from a woman aged 25 to 39 in good health and CMV-seronegative. The specimen sequenced was PBMCs.

The CDR3, as DNA: TGTGCCAGCAAGAGTGGGACAGAGAACACTGAAGCTTTCTTT. The encoded protein is CASKSGTENTEAFF. The chain joins TRBV6-5 to TRBJ1-1; 7 bases are shared with TRBD1. The germline V gene has CDR1 MNHEY and CDR2 SVGAGI. The CDR3 spans 14 residues. Trimming took 7 bases from V and 1 from J; bases not matched to a gene: 6.